This T cell receptor (beta chain) was retrieved from a study of OX40 agonist ivuxolimab in advanced cancers. Overall study results and limits: Within 6 weeks, CD4+ and CD8+ blood T cells expanded clonally at 0.1 to 3.0 mg/kg.

Baseline was the first blood sampling point, followed by cycle 4 day 1 and cycle 7 day 1. Some clones are missing from TCRdb's copy, which holds only in-frame ones; the method was immunoSEQ multiplex PCR. This table holds 70,000 or so clones, 85% to 90% found once. V dropped 0 bases and J dropped 0; count of bases not matched to a gene: 3. Looked up from germline, CDR1 is SGDLS and CDR2 is YYNGEE. The length of the CDR3 is 16 residues. As to this clone: Its target is unknown.

This rearrangement joins TRBV9 to TRBJ2-1, with 7 bases lining up with TRBD2. This receptor was identified in an adult with an advanced solid tumor such as melanoma, head and neck, liver or kidney cancer. Sequenced material: CD4+ or CD8+ T cells sorted from blood, taken in a trial of the OX40 agonist ivuxolimab. The CDR3 here is CASSVGASGSYNEQFF. CDR3 sequence (DNA): TGTGCCAGCAGCGTAGGGGCTAGCGGCTCCTACAATGAGCAGTTCTTC.